A single sample is the source of the 28 T cell receptor beta chains below, sequenced in a study of cytomegalovirus exposure and HLA in healthy donors. The PCR had 60 Vbeta and 13 Jbeta primers. Method: immunoSEQ multiplex PCR; TCRdb's copy keeps in-frame clones and lacks some. The repertoire includes around 160,000 clones, roughly 80% of them detected once, and around 6.7% sits in the top ten. The sample comprised PBMCs. The receptors derive from a woman aged 35 to 49 in good health and CMV-seropositive.

This sequence joins TRBV19 and TRBJ2-1, with 16 bases identical to TRBD2. The CDR3 totals 18 residues. Germline CDR1 reads LNHDA; CDR2 reads SQIVND (reference sequence). V trimming: 1 base; J trimming: 9 bases; junction bases outside the gene matches: 9. CDR3 loop: CASSIGTGTSGGAGEQFF. The CDR3 nucleotides are TGTGCCAGTAGTATAGGAACCGGGACTAGCGGGGGGGCGGGTGAGCAGTTCTTC.

A remark on this clone: Relative to the germline gene, one junction end is altered; a read error may explain this. The rearrangement links TRBV7-9 to TRBJ2-7; TRBD1 aligns across 9 bases. This CDR3 is built from 14 residues. Per the germline V gene, CDR1 is SEHNR and CDR2 is FQNEAQ (reference sequence). CDR3 loop: CSSSSGTGNYEQYF. The CDR3 nucleotides read TGTTCCAGCAGTTCCGGGACAGGGAACTACGAGCAGTACTTC.

The chain employs TRBV13 and TRBJ1-1; 7 positions match TRBD1. With V trimmed by 6 bases and J by 7 bases, 2 bases remained unmatched. Germline V gives CDR1 PRHDT, CDR2 FYEKMQ (reference sequence). CDR3 length: 11 residues. CDR3 loop: CASRRDSEAFF. In DNA, the CDR3 is TGTGCCAGCAGGAGGGACAGTGAAGCTTTCTTT.

This chain links TRBV4-1 with TRBJ1-4; D remains unclear. Deletions cut 0 bases from V and 1 base from J, with 6 bases between. CDR3 size: 15 residues. Germline V gene lookup returns CDR1 MGHRA and CDR2 YSYEKL. This CDR3 reads CASSQETRTNEKLFF. CDR3 bases: TGCGCCAGCAGCCAAGAGACTCGAACTAATGAAAAACTGTTTTTT.

This chain joins TRBV6-4 and TRBJ2-1; 7 positions agree with TRBD1. J lost 5 bases, V lost 2 bases, and 3 bases had no gene match. CDR1 is MRHNA, CDR2 SNTAGT, per germline. The CDR3 loop spans 14 amino acids. The CDR3 DNA follows: TGTGCCAGCAGTGACAGGGGGACAGACAATGAGCAGTTCTTC. It translates to CASSDRGTDNEQFF.

The chain has TRBV5-1 and TRBJ1-2; possibly TRBD1 for D (6 bases). Germline lookup yields CDR1 SGHRS and CDR2 YFSETQ. V gave up 0 bases and J gave up 7 bases, with 10 bases separating them. The CDR3 sequence is 13 residues long. The DNA for the CDR3 is TGCGCCAGCAGCTTGGTACAGGGTTCTGGCTACACCTTC. Protein: CASSLVQGSGYTF.

The V gene is TRBV5-1, the J gene TRBJ1-2; no reliable D call. V lost 5 bases to trimming and J lost 8 bases, with 13 bases between them. There are 12 residues in the CDR3. Germline values: CDR1 SGHRS, CDR2 YFSETQ. CDR3 DNA sequence: TGCGCCAGCAGTTCAAATGCGGTGGGCTACACCTTC. This translates into CASSSNAVGYTF.

V usage is TRBV27 and J usage is TRBJ2-5, with TRBD2 identical over 10 bases. The trim removed 3 bases at V and 4 bases at J, leaving 8 bases unmatched. The CDR3 contains 16 residues. From germline, CDR1 is MNHEY and CDR2 SMNVEV (reference sequence). CDR3 sequence: CASSFSQRGGRETQYF. As DNA, the CDR3 is TGTGCCAGCAGTTTTTCGCAGCGGGGGGGCCGAGAGACCCAGTACTTC.

The genes are TRBV19 and TRBJ1-5, with 7 bases aligning to TRBD1. Germline trimming cut 5 bases from V and 7 bases from J; bases unmatched to any gene: 8. In germline, CDR1 is LNHDA, CDR2 SQIVND (reference sequence). This CDR3 region has 14 residues. The CDR3 nucleotides read TGTGCCAGTAGTCACCCCCAGGGGGACCAGCCCCAGCATTTT. Amino acid sequence: CASSHPQGDQPQHF.

This clone was found once. This chain uses TRBV11-2 with TRBJ1-6; D possibly corresponds to TRBD1 (5 bases). This CDR3 has 15 residues. From germline, CDR1 is SGHAT and CDR2 FQNNGV. Trimming shortened V by 5 bases and J by 8 bases, and 16 bases separated the two germline ends. CDR3 sequence reads: CASSGSQGYDSPLHF. As DNA, the CDR3 is TGTGCCAGCAGCGGAAGCCAGGGTTACGATTCACCCCTCCACTTT.

This clone turned up a few times. V usage is TRBV6-1 and J usage is TRBJ1-5; D is uncertain. The CDR3 extends over 16 amino acids. The V gene's germline CDR1 is MNHNS and CDR2 SASEGT. Trimming took off 0 bases at V and 3 bases at J, with 12 bases between the two ends. CDR3 sequence (DNA): TGTGCCAGCAGTGAAGCGGAGGGAGGGTTCAATCAGCCCCAGCATTTT. The encoded protein is CASSEAEGGFNQPQHF.

The chain couples TRBV6-5 to TRBJ1-1, with 10 bases aligning to TRBD1. Germline assignment: CDR1 MNHEY and CDR2 SVGAGI. The CDR3 contains 14 residues. The trim removed 6 bases at V and 4 bases at J, leaving 5 bases unmatched. CDR3 residues: CASRLRDRGTEAFF. The CDR3 DNA reads as TGTGCCAGCAGACTCCGGGACAGGGGCACTGAAGCTTTCTTT.

This clone was detected a few times. The sample contains more than one DNA sequence encoding this CDR3. The gene calls are TRBV10-1 and TRBJ2-3; 8 nucleotides match TRBD1. The germline CDR1 and CDR2 sequences are WNHNN and SYGVQD (reference sequence). The CDR3 loop spans 14 amino acids. The J segment lost 2 bases and the V segment lost 6 bases, leaving 4 bases of the junction unmatched. CDR3 amino acids: CASSRDRSTDTQYF. The CDR3 coding sequence is TGCGCCAGCAGCCGGGACAGGTCCACAGATACGCAGTATTTT.

The V gene is TRBV6-5, the J gene TRBJ2-4, with TRBD1 matching 10 bases. The germline V gene has CDR1 MNHEY and CDR2 SVGAGI. V shed 6 bases, J shed 5 bases, and the junction held 1 base outside the gene matches. The CDR3 is made up of 13 amino acids. The CDR3 spells CASSGQGENIQYF. CDR3 DNA: TGTGCCAGCAGCGGACAGGGGGAAAACATTCAGTACTTC.

The CDR3 protein is CASSLAEEPGSPLHF. The CDR3 region has the DNA TGTGCCAGCAGCTTAGCGGAAGAGCCGGGTTCACCCCTCCACTTT. This chain links TRBV7-6 with TRBJ1-6; D is ambiguous. Germline V gene sequence: CDR1 SGHVS, CDR2 FNYEAQ. Trimming pared 0 bases from V and 9 bases from J, leaving 12 bases between. CDR3 length: 15 residues.

This clone has a handful of counts. This chain uses TRBV2 with TRBJ1-2; 8 nucleotides align to TRBD1. Germline V gives CDR1 SNHLY, CDR2 FYNNEI. After removal of 3 bases from V and 1 base from J, the junction contained 7 bases not matched to a gene. The CDR3 runs 16 residues. The CDR3 region has the DNA TGTGCCAGCAGTGACTCCAGGACAGGGAGTAACTATGGCTACACCTTC. Amino acid sequence: CASSDSRTGSNYGYTF.

The rearrangement uses TRBV2 and TRBJ1-2; 10 nucleotides line up with TRBD1. This CDR3 has 19 amino acids. Germline CDR1 is SNHLY and CDR2 is FYNNEI. The V gene end was trimmed by 4 bases and the J gene end by 5 bases; junction bases not matched to a gene: 19. CDR3 nucleotides: TGTGCCAGCAGTGTTGGGACAGGGGAATCATTCTGGAGGGGATATGGCTACACCTTC. Its translation is CASSVGTGESFWRGYGYTF.

J is TRBJ2-2 and V is TRBV2, with TRBD2 matching 8 bases. Germline V gene lookup returns CDR1 SNHLY and CDR2 FYNNEI. The J segment lost 1 base and the V segment lost 5 bases, leaving 3 bases of the junction unmatched. The CDR3 spans 15 residues. CDR3 sequence reads: CASSTSGMNTGELFF. The CDR3 nucleotides are TGTGCCAGCAGTACTAGCGGAATGAACACCGGGGAGCTGTTTTTT.

The V gene is TRBV9, the J gene TRBJ2-7; possible D gene TRBD1, 5 bases. V was pared by 4 bases and J by 4 bases, with 15 bases between. Germline assignment: CDR1 SGDLS and CDR2 YYNGEE. The CDR3 is 14 residues long. CDR3 region: CASSPQGGRYEQYF. The CDR3 DNA sequence: TGTGCCAGCAGCCCCCAGGGTGGTAGGTACGAGCAGTACTTC.

Details on this clone: The same CDR3 can be traced to other DNA sequences in this sample. CDR3 in DNA: TGTGCCAGCTCACCGGGACAGGGAGACTATGGCTACACCTTC. Amino acids: CASSPGQGDYGYTF. The chain couples TRBV18 to TRBJ1-2; TRBD1 agrees at 9 bases. The germline CDR1 and CDR2 sequences are KGHSH and LQKENI. The V and J ends lost 3 bases and 3 bases, in that order; junction bases with no gene match: 2. The CDR3 totals 14 residues.

The V and J genes are TRBV5-4 and TRBJ1-2; D might be TRBD1 (5 bases). Trimming removed 4 bases at V and 4 bases at J, with 11 bases between. The CDR3 runs 13 residues. Germline CDR1 SGHNT, CDR2 YYREEE (reference sequence). DNA for the CDR3: TGTGCCAGCAGCCAGGACACGACCTATGGCTACACCTTC. Protein product: CASSQDTTYGYTF.

This clone was observed a handful of times. The V gene is TRBV10-3, the J gene TRBJ1-1; perhaps TRBD1 as D (5 bases). V gave up 5 bases and J gave up 4 bases, with 11 bases separating them. The CDR3 has 13 amino acids. The germline gives CDR1 ENHRY, CDR2 SYGVKD. CDR3 sequence: CAISIGEGTEAFF. CDR3 bases: TGTGCCATCAGTATAGGGGAGGGCACTGAAGCTTTCTTT.

This clone was seen a single time. This chain joins TRBV10-3 and TRBJ2-7, with 9 bases aligning to TRBD1. J was trimmed by 4 bases and V by 2 bases; bases with no gene match: 6. The CDR3 extends over 15 amino acids. Looked up from germline, CDR1 is ENHRY and CDR2 is SYGVKD. The CDR3 DNA is TGTGCCATCAGTGAGCAAACAGGGGGCCTTTACGAGCAGTACTTC. Translating gives CAISEQTGGLYEQYF.

The chain recombines TRBV6-1 with TRBJ1-2, with 8 bases lining up with TRBD1. This CDR3 is 13 amino acids long. Per germline, CDR1 MNHNS and CDR2 SASEGT. With V trimmed by 6 bases and J by 5 bases, 5 bases remained unmatched. The CDR3 reads CASRAGGRYGYTF. The CDR3 nucleotides read TGTGCCAGCAGGGCAGGGGGCCGGTATGGCTACACCTTC.

V usage is TRBV29-1 and J usage is TRBJ1-1; D gene unclear. Trimming removed 7 bases at V and 1 base at J, with 13 bases between. The CDR3 length is 13 residues. Per germline, CDR1 SQVTM and CDR2 ANQGSEA. The CDR3: CSAAGKPNTEAFF. Here the CDR3 DNA reads TGCAGCGCCGCGGGGAAACCGAACACTGAAGCTTTCTTT.

V gene TRBV19 combines with J gene TRBJ2-1; tentative D call: TRBD1 (6 bases). The CDR3 sequence is 15 residues long. Germline CDR1 is LNHDA and CDR2 is SQIVND (reference sequence). Trimming took off 3 bases at V and 6 bases at J, with 15 bases between the two ends. The CDR3 sequence: CASSIGQYPPNEQFF. CDR3 sequence (DNA): TGTGCCAGTAGTATCGGACAGTACCCGCCCAATGAGCAGTTCTTC.

This clone has just a few counts. The chain is built from TRBV6-1 and TRBJ2-2, with D maybe TRBD1 (5 bases). Between the trimmed V and J ends, which lost 7 bases and 4 bases, there was a span of 10 bases. The CDR3 contains 13 residues. The V gene's germline CDR1 is MNHNS and CDR2 SASEGT. The CDR3 DNA follows: TGTGCCAGCACCAGGGTAGTCACCGGGGAGCTGTTTTTT. Its protein is CASTRVVTGELFF.

J is TRBJ1-3 and V is TRBV9, with TRBD1 as a possible D gene (6 bases). V lost 4 bases to trimming and J lost 2 bases, with 16 bases between them. Germline loops: CDR1 SGDLS, CDR2 YYNGEE. The CDR3 contains 16 residues. DNA of the CDR3: TGTGCCAGCAGCATACGGACAGCCGGTACTGGAAACACCATATATTTT. Its translation: CASSIRTAGTGNTIYF.